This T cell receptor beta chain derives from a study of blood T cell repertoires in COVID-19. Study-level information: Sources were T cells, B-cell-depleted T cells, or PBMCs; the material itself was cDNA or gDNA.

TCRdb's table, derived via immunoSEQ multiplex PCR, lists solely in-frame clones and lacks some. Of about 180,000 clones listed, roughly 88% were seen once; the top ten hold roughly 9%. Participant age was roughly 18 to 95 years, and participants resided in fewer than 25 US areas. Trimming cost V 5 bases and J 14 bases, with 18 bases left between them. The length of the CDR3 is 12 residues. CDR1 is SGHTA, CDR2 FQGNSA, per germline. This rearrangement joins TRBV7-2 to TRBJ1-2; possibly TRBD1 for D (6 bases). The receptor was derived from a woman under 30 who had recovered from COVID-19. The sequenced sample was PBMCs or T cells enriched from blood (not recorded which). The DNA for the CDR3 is TGTGCCAGCAGCCCGTTTTCGGACAGTCCTACCTTC. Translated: CASSPFSDSPTF. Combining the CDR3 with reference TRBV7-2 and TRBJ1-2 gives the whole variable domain GAGVSQSPSNKVTEKGKDVELRCDPISGHTALYWYRQSLGQGLEFLIYFQGNSAPDKSGLPSDRFSAERTGGSVSTLTIQRTQQEDSAVYLCASSPFSDSPTFGSGTRLTVV.